This T cell receptor (beta chain) was sequenced during a study of OX40 agonist ivuxolimab in advanced cancers. The repertoire was sequenced with immunoSEQ multiplex PCR; TCRdb's copy has only in-frame clones and lacks some. This sample has 100,000 to 140,000 clones, with less than 95% found just once. Germline values: CDR1 SGHTS, CDR2 YDEGEE. Trimming shortened V by 4 bases and J by 4 bases, and 14 bases separated the two germline ends. The CDR3 covers 14 residues. The gene calls are TRBV5-8 and TRBJ1-2; D possibly corresponds to TRBD1 (5 bases). The specimen was CD4+ or CD8+ T cells sorted from blood, collected in a trial of the OX40 agonist ivuxolimab. The receptor's source is an adult with an advanced solid tumor such as melanoma, head and neck, liver or kidney cancer. CDR3 nucleotides: TGTGCCAGCAGCGCAAGGACCGGGGGCTATGGCTACACCTTC. This translates into CASSARTGGYGYTF. The full variable domain, completed using reference TRBV5-8 and TRBJ1-2, is EAGVTQSPTHLIKTRGQQATLRCSPISGHTSVYWYQQALGLGLQFLLWYDEGEERNRGNFPPRFSGRQFPNYSSELNVNALELEDSALYLCASSARTGGYGYTFGSGTRLTVV.